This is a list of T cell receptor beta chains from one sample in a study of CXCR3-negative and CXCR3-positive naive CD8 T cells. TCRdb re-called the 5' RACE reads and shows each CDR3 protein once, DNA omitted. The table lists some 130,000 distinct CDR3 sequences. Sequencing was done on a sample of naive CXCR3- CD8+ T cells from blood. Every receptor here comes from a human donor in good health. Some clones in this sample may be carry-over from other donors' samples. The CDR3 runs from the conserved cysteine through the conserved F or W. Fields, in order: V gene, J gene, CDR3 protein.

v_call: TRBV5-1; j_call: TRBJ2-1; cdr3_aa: CASSLGDRDLYNEQFF
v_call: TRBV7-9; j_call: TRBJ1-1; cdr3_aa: CASNVGANFAEAFF
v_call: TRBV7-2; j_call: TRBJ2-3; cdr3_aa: CASSLYWGLSSTDTQYF
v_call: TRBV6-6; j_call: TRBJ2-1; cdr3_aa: CASSYGTSGRAWEDEQFF
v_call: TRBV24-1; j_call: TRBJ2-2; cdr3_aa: CATSAGRVNTGELFF
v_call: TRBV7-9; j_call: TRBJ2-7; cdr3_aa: CASRGTDSDYEQYF
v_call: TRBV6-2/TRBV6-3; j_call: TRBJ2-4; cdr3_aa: CASSYSRDRDQKNIQYF
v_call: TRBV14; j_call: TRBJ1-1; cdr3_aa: CASSIGSTEAFF
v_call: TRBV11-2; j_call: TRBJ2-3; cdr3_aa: CASSLGLVGPTDTQYF
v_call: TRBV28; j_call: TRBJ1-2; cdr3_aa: CASKVPGQGACGYTF
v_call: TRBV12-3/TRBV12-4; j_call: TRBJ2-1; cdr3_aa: CASSLVSTHNEQFF
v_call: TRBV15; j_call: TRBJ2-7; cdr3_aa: CATSRDRYEQYF
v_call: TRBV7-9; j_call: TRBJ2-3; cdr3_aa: CASSLGAGRFTDTQYF
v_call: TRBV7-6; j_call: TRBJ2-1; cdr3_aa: CASSPNGGNEQFF
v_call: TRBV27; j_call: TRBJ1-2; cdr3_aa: CASSLRGLGSNYGYTF
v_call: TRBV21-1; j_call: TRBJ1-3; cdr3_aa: CASSKARGIRRCSGNTIYF
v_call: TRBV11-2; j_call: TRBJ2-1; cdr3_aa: CASSLGTSGEQFF
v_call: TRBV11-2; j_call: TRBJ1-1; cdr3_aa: CASSALEPLWTGNTEAFF
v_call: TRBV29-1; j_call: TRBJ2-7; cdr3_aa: CSVATGEGYEQYF
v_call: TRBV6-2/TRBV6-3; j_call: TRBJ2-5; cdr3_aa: CASSYSTQFRETQYF
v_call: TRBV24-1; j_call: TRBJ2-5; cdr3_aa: CATSELRWGTQYF
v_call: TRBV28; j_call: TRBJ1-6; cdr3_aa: CASSQWEGSPLHF
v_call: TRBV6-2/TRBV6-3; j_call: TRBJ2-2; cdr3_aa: CASTPQDSTGELFF
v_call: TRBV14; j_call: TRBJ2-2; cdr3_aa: CASSQVSWDRRLNTGELFF
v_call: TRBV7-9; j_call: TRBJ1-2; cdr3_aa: CASSFREGYTF
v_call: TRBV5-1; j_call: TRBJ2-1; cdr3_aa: CASSYGEGFVASSYNEQFF
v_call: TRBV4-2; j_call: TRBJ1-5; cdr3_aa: CASSQGGGSQPQHF
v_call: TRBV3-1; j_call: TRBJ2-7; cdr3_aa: CASGPWGGEQYF
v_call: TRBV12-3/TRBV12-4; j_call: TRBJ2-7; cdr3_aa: CASTQRGSKGEQYF
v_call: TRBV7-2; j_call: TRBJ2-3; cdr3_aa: CASRISGGAADTQYF
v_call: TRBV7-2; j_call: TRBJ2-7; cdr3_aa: CASRPTGGGEQYF
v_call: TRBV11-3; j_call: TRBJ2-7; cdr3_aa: CASSLAATHDYAYEQYF
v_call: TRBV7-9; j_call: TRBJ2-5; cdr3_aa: CASSWTGGETQYF
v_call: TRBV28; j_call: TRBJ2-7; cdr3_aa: CASSPRTGGEQYF
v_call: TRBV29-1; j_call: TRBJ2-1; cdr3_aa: CSHRQGSEQFF
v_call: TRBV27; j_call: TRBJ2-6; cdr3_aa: CASSSADRTGANVLTF
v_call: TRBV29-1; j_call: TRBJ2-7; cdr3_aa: CSVEEDAGHPSYEQYF
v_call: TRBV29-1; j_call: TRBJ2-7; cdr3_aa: CSVELGDEQYF
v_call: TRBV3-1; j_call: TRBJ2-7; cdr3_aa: CASSQDAGEDYEQYF
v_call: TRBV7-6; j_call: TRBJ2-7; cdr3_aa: CASSPSGGPYEQYF
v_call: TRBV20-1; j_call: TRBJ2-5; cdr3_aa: CSANGGDSRIYIQETQYF
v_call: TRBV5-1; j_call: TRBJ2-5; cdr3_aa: CASREADPQETQYF
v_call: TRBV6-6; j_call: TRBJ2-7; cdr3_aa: CASSADTLEQYF
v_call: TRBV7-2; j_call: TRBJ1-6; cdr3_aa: CASSPYASGTTDLDSPLHF
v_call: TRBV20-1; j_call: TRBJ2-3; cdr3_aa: CSATGTSWGTDTQYF
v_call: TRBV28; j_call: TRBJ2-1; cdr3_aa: CASRTGTSGGEAFF
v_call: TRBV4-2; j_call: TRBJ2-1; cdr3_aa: CASTTIMGLGYNEQFF
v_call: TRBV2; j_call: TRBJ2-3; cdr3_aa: CASSDVSHPTDTQYF
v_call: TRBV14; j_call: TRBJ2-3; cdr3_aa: CASSQGTGLPTDTQYF
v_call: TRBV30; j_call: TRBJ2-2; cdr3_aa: CACAGGTGGSGELFF
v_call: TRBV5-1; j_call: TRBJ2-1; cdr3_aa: CASSLAGGSGSYNEQFF
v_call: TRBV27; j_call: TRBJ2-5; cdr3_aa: CASSYLSSVETQYF
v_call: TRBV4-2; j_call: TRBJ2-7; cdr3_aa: CASSQADRGYEQYF
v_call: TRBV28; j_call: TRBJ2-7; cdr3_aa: CASTPSSYEQYF
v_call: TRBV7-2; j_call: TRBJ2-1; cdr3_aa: CASSALAGGYYEQFF
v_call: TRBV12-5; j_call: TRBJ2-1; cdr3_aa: CASGWSPSGGAIYNEQFF
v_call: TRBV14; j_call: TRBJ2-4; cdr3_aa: CASSQSRGPVAKNIQYF
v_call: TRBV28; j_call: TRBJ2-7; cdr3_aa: CASSLWTGGSEQYF
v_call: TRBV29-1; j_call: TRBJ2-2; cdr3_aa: CSVDNPRGAGELFF
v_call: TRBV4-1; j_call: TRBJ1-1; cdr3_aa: CASSLAGMNTEAFF